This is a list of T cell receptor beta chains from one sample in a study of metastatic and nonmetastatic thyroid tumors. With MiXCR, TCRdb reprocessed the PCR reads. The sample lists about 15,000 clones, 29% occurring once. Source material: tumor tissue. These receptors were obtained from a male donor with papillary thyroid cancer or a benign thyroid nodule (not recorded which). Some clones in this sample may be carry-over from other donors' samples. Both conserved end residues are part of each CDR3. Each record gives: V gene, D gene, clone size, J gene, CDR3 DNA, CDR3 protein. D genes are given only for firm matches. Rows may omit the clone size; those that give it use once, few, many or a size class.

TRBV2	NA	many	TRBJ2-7	TGTGCCAGCAGTGGAGGGATATTAACCTACGAGCAGTACTTC	CASSGGILTYEQYF
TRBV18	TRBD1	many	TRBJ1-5	TGTGCCAGCTCACTTAACAGGGGGAATCAGCCCCAGCATTTT	CASSLNRGNQPQHF
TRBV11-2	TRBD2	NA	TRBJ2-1	TGTGCCAGCAGCATCGGGACTAGCTCATACAATGAGCAGTTCTTC	CASSIGTSSYNEQFF
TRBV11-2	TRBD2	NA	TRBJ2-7	TGTGCCAGCAGCTTAGATGGGGGAGGGCCGTACGAGCAGTACTTC	CASSLDGGGPYEQYF
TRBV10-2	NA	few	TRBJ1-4	TGCGCCAGCAGCAGGGAGTCGTCGGAAGAACTGTTTTTT	CASSRESSEELFF
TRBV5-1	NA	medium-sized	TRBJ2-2	TGCGCCAGCAGCTGGAGGGATCGAGCGGCGAACACCGGGGAGCTGTTTTTT	CASSWRDRAANTGELFF
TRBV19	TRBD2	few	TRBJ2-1	TGTGCCACCAAATCGGGACTAACTAACAATGAGCAGTTCTTC	CATKSGLTNNEQFF
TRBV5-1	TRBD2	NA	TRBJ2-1	TGCGCCAGCAGCGAACTAGCGGGAGGTGGTAATGAGCAGTTCTTC	CASSELAGGGNEQFF
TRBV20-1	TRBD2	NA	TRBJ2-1	TGCAGTGCTAGTAGCGGCGGGAGCTCCTACAATGAGCAGTTCTTC	CSASSGGSSYNEQFF
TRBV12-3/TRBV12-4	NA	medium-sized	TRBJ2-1	TGTGCCAGCAGTCGAGAGGGACTGGCTCGGAATGAGCAGTTCTTC	CASSREGLARNEQFF
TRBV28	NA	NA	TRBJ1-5	TGTGCCAGCAGTTCCAATCATCAGCCCCAGCATTTT	CASSSNHQPQHF
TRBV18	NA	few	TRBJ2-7	TGTGCCAGCTCACCACCGGGGCGCAGCCACGAGCAGTACTTC	CASSPPGRSHEQYF
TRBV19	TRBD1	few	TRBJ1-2	TGTGCCAGTAGTCCCCAGGGGGGCTATGGCTACACCTTC	CASSPQGGYGYTF
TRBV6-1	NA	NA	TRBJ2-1	TGTGCCAGCAGGACAGGCCCCTACAATGAGCAGTTCTTC	CASRTGPYNEQFF
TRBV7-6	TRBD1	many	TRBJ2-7	TGTGCCAGCAGCCCGCTCGACAGGGCCTACGAGCAGTACTTC	CASSPLDRAYEQYF
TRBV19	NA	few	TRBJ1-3	TGTGCCAGTAGTATTTCGGGGACCTCTGGAAACACCATATATTTT	CASSISGTSGNTIYF
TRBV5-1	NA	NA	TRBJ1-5	TGCGCCAGCAGCTACGCAACGGGCAGCAATCAGCCCCAGCATTTT	CASSYATGSNQPQHF
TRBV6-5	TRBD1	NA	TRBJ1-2	TGTGCCAGCAGTAACAGGGGTAGAGATGGCTACACCTTC	CASSNRGRDGYTF
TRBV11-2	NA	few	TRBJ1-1	TGTGCCAGCAGCTGGGAGAACCTGAACACTGAAGCTTTCTTT	CASSWENLNTEAFF
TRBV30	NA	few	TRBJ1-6	TGTGCCTGTAGGGGGGAATATAATTCACCCCTCCACTTT	CACRGEYNSPLHF
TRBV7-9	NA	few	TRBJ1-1	TGTGCCAGCAGCTCTACCCTGACAGGGAACACTGAAGCTTTCTTT	CASSSTLTGNTEAFF
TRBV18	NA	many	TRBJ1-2	TGTGCCAGCTCTCCATCTCATGGCTACACCTTC	CASSPSHGYTF